Sequencing of this T cell receptor (beta chain) was carried out in a study of T-cell reconstitution after alpha-beta-depleted transplantation in children (dated by TCRdb to 2015 to 2016). General notes on the study: The study quantitatively tracked T-cell immune reconstitution after TCRalphabeta/CD19-depleted allogeneic hematopoietic cell transplantation in children using TCR repertoire profiling. What the research found in general, with its limitations: The frequencies of hyperexpanded clones fell over the following months, and after one year, T-cell counts and TCRbeta diversity were mostly attributed to newly produced T cells. The high TCRbeta diversity at day 60 in some patients was ascribed to recipient T cells and intrathymic progenitors that had survived conditioning. About two months after transplant, the apparently early recovery of alphabetaT-cell counts reportedly depended on just several hundred clones that had expanded rapidly and came from non-depleted graft cells.

The sample holds a few counts of this clonotype. It has no known antigen specificity. Base qualities are not at hand, and no much larger clone is one base apart. The library relied on PCR. TCRdb shows the sequencer as Illumina HiSeq 2500. TCR library preparation used molecular barcoding, with unique molecular identifiers applied to normalize quantification of the TCRbeta repertoire. The public reads were reprocessed in TCRdb via fastp at Q25 and MiXCR, keeping in-frame beta chains. CDR3 protein duplicates are merged, each entry listing the most common genes and DNA. For this sample the table gives more than 400,000 distinct CDR3 sequences, of which about an eighth were detected only once. Approximately 14% of the sample lies in the top ten. The treatment or condition label corresponds to: allogeneic hematopoietic cell transplantation with graft depleted of TCRalphabeta T cells and CD19 B cells. TCRalphabeta/CD19-depleted allogeneic hematopoietic cell grafts were given to the transplant recipients, all of whom were children.

The germline ends are 8 bases apart after V is trimmed by 1 base and J by 3 bases. There are 13 amino acids in the CDR3, from cysteine to valine inclusive. The entry retains the CDR3 DNA only, 39 bases that are in frame from base 1. Reading the germline V gene gives CDR1 SGHDT and CDR2 YYEEEE. Sequencing used PBMCs, mostly from graft donor cells, obtained 180 days after TCRalphabeta/CD19-depleted stem cell transplant. The chain was built from TRBV5-6 and TRBJ2-7; possibly the D gene is TRBD1, per 6 matching bases. This clonotype was sampled from a female patient between 2 and 15 years old who had a stem cell transplant for aplastic anemia, so the T cells may come from the graft donor. In nucleotide form, the sequence is TGTGCCAGCAGCTTGAACAGGGTCTACGAGCAGTACGTC. The translation is CASSLNRVYEQYV.